This T cell receptor beta chain was sequenced in a study of T-cell memory formation after mild COVID-19. Study summary: There were largely donor-specific TCR clusters.

On this clonotype itself: Its antigen is undetermined.

This CDR3 spans 14 amino acids. V was shortened by 7 bases and J by 2 bases, with 15 bases between the two germline ends. Germline CDR1 and CDR2: SGHVS and FQNEAQ. Each CDR3 protein gets one entry after TCRdb re-called the 5' RACE reads with MiXCR. This table has hundreds of thousands of distinct CDR3 sequences, over 15% appearing once. Study findings and constraints: Specificity for SARS-CoV-2 was not confirmed among the second-wave clones peaking on day 37.

This TCR came from an adult woman who had mild COVID-19 (a few samples of this study predate the infection). Cell type and time point are not known. The sample taken for sequencing was PBMCs or a T cell subset sorted from them (not recorded which). The chain combines TRBV7-8 with TRBJ2-7; weak D call: TRBD1 (6 bases). The CDR3 coding sequence is TGTGCCAGCAAACAGGGTTCTTGGACCTACGAGCAGTACTTC. This translates into CASKQGSWTYEQYF.